A selection of T cell receptor beta chains follows, all from one sample in a study of blood T cells in healthy people across ages. TCRdb ran MiXCR on the 5' RACE reads and lists one entry per CDR3 protein. Here the sample spans hundreds of thousands of distinct CDR3 sequences, 40% to 50% being singletons. The source material was blood. The receptors here all came from a man aged 55 to 69 in good health. CDR3s include the opening cysteine and the closing phenylalanine or tryptophan. A D gene is named only where the DNA matches it firmly. Not all rows give a size; the values are once, few, many and, for expanded clones, a class.

cdr3_aa cdr3_nt clone_size d_call j_call v_call
CASSQDVGGINTDTQYF TGTGCCAGCAGCCAAGATGTGGGCGGCATCAACACAGATACGCAGTATTTT few . TRBJ2-3 TRBV3-1
CALRTGGFVAFF TGTGCCTTACGAACAGGGGGCTTCGTCGCTTTCTTT . TRBD1 TRBJ1-1 TRBV30
CASSQNSGRYEQYF TGCGCCAGCAGCCAAAATAGCGGGAGATACGAGCAGTACTTC few TRBD2 TRBJ2-7 TRBV4-3
CSAREQGRSTGELFF TGCAGTGCTAGAGAACAGGGACGAAGCACCGGGGAGCTGTTTTTT few . TRBJ2-2 TRBV20-1
CAISPGTGSVYNEQFF TGTGCCATCAGTCCCGGGACAGGGTCCGTTTACAATGAGCAGTTCTTC few TRBD1 TRBJ2-1 TRBV10-3
CASSLVQGNYEQYF TGTGCCAGCAGCTTAGTTCAGGGGAACTACGAGCAGTACTTC . . TRBJ2-7 TRBV7-9
CASSRSPNEKLFF TGTGCCAGCAGCCGGAGCCCTAATGAAAAACTGTTTTTT . . TRBJ1-4 TRBV7-2
CASSSLGATEAFF TGTGCCAGCAGCTCCCTCGGGGCCACTGAAGCTTTCTTT . . TRBJ1-1 TRBV7-3
CSVANRRDTEAFF TGCAGCGTTGCCAACAGGAGGGATACTGAAGCTTTCTTT few . TRBJ1-1 TRBV29-1
CASSRDTGDEQYF TGTGCCAGCAGCCGGGACACGGGGGACGAGCAGTACTTC few . TRBJ2-7 TRBV28
CASSQGRQRGDTQYF TGCGCCAGCAGCCAAGGAAGACAGCGCGGGGATACGCAGTATTTT . . TRBJ2-3 TRBV4-3
CASSPGQAAGYTF TGCGCCAGCAGCCCCGGACAGGCGGCTGGCTACACCTTC . TRBD1 TRBJ1-2 TRBV4-3
CSARETGTGVESPLHF TGCAGTGCTAGAGAGACCGGGACAGGGGTCGAATCACCCCTCCACTTT . TRBD1 TRBJ1-6 TRBV20-1
CATSEMGRPQYF TGTGCCACCAGTGAGATGGGGAGACCCCAGTACTTC few . TRBJ2-5 TRBV24-1
CASSLLGGEQYF TGTGCCAGCAGCCTCCTCGGGGGCGAGCAGTACTTC many . TRBJ2-7 TRBV6-1
CASSLVSGQGGEQYF TGTGCCAGCAGCTTGGTCTCGGGACAGGGGGGTGAGCAGTACTTC few TRBD1 TRBJ2-7 TRBV5-6
CSARGTSGHGETQYF TGCAGTGCTAGAGGGACTAGCGGGCATGGGGAGACCCAGTACTTC few TRBD2 TRBJ2-5 TRBV20-1
CASKKSGGAGNEQFF TGTGCCAGCAAGAAATCCGGGGGGGCCGGCAATGAGCAGTTCTTC . TRBD2 TRBJ2-1 TRBV6-5
CASSRRLFNQETQFF TGTGCCAGCAGCCGTCGACTGTTTAATCAAGAGACCCAGTTCTTC . . TRBJ2-1 TRBV7-9
CATSDQGLAGLSTDTQYF TGTGCCACCAGTGACCAAGGACTAGCGGGGTTGAGCACAGATACGCAGTATTTT . TRBD2 TRBJ2-3 TRBV24-1
CASSRRGKEKLFF TGTGCCAGCAGCCGCAGAGGGAAGGAAAAACTGTTTTTT . . TRBJ1-4 TRBV5-6
CSARGPGQGTDTQYF TGCAGTGCTAGGGGGCCGGGACAGGGCACAGATACGCAGTATTTT . TRBD1 TRBJ2-3 TRBV20-1
CASSQNDRGLDEQYF TGTGCCAGCAGTCAGAATGACAGGGGGCTCGACGAGCAGTACTTC . TRBD1 TRBJ2-7 TRBV6-5
CASSQDQTVPAYGYTF TGCGCCAGCAGCCAGGACCAGACAGTTCCGGCGTATGGCTACACCTTC few . TRBJ1-2 TRBV4-1
CASSFQAYSYNEQFF TGTGCCAGCAGCTTCCAGGCGTACTCCTACAATGAGCAGTTCTTC few . TRBJ2-1 TRBV7-2
CASSLGGGGTDTQYF TGTGCCAGCAGCTTAGGTGGGGGGGGCACAGATACGCAGTATTTT . TRBD2 TRBJ2-3 TRBV7-7
CSARVLRASGEKYNEQFF TGCAGTGCTAGAGTGTTGAGGGCTAGCGGGGAAAAATACAATGAGCAGTTCTTC . TRBD2 TRBJ2-1 TRBV20-1
CSVTGVISSYEQYF TGCAGCGTCACAGGGGTAATCAGCTCCTACGAGCAGTACTTC . TRBD1 TRBJ2-7 TRBV29-1
CASSYWPPRQGASEKLFF TGTGCCAGCAGTTACTGGCCCCCCAGACAGGGGGCTAGTGAAAAACTGTTTTTT few TRBD1 TRBJ1-4 TRBV27
CASSSGGGGPDYGYTF TGTGCCAGCAGCTCCGGTGGGGGGGGGCCGGACTATGGCTACACCTTC . . TRBJ1-2 TRBV7-2
CASRPGQGKPNEQFF TGTGCCAGCAGACCCGGTCAGGGTAAACCCAATGAGCAGTTCTTC . . TRBJ2-1 TRBV25-1
CSARDIKGQGRFEAFF TGCAGTGCTAGAGATATTAAAGGACAGGGCCGTTTTGAAGCTTTCTTT . TRBD1 TRBJ1-1 TRBV20-1
CSATTGRANYGYTF TGCAGTGCCACTACAGGGCGAGCTAACTATGGCTACACCTTC many . TRBJ1-2 TRBV20-1
CASSRSPRTSGEGNIQYF TGCGCCAGCAGCCGTTCACCGAGGACTAGCGGGGAGGGGAACATTCAGTACTTC . TRBD2 TRBJ2-4 TRBV5-1
CSADSGGRTGELFF TGCAGTGCTGATAGCGGGGGTCGGACCGGGGAGCTGTTTTTT . TRBD2 TRBJ2-2 TRBV20-1
CASSSIQAAKNIQYF TGTGCCAGCAGTTCGATCCAGGCAGCCAAAAACATTCAGTACTTC . . TRBJ2-4 TRBV28